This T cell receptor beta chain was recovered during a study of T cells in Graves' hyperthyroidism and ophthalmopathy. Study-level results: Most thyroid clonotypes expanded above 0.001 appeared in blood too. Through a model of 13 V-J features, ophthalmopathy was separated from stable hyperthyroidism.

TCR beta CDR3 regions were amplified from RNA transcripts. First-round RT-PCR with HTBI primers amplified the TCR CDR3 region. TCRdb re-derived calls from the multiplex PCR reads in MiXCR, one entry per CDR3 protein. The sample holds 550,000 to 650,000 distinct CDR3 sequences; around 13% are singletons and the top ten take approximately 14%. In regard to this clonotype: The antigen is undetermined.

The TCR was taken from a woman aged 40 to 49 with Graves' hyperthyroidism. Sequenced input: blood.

This CDR3 reads CASSDNWNEQFF. CDR3 bases: TGTGCCAGTTCGGATAATTGGAATGAGCAGTTCTTC. The V and J genes are TRBV6-1 and TRBJ2-1, with D uncertain. Germline V gene sequence: CDR1 MNHNS, CDR2 SASEGT. CDR3 length: 12 amino acids. V lost 9 bases, J lost 7 bases, and 13 bases lay in between.